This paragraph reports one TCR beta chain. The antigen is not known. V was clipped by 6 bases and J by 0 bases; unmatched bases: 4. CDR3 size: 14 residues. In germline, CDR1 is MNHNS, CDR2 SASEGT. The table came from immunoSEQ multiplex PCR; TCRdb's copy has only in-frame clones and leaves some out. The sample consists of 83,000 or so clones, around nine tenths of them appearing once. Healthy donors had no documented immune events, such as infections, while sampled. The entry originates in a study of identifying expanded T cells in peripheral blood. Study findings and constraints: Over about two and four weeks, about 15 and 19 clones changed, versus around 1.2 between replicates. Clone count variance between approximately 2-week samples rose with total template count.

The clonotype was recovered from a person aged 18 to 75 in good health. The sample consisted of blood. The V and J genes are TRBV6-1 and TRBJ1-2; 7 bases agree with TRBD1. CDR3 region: CASSQGGANYGYTF. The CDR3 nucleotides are TGTGCCAGCAGCCAGGGGGGAGCTAACTATGGCTACACCTTC.